Listed below are T cell receptor beta chains from one sample, sequenced in a study of T cells in Graves' hyperthyroidism and ophthalmopathy. TCRdb re-analysed the multiplex PCR reads in MiXCR, keeping a single row per CDR3 protein. The table has approximately 490,000 distinct CDR3 sequences, about 20% seen once; the top ten hold around 54%. The sample taken for sequencing was blood. The receptor source for this set is a woman in her 70s with Graves' ophthalmopathy. The CDR3 runs from the conserved cysteine through the conserved F or W. D genes are given only for firm matches. Some rows have no size entry. The others give once, few or many, or a class for an expanded clone.

cdr3_nt: TGTGCCAGCAGCGGACTAGCGGGAGGTATGGCAGATGAGCAGTTCTTC; cdr3_aa: CASSGLAGGMADEQFF; j_call: TRBJ2-1; clone_size: few; d_call: TRBD2; v_call: TRBV3-1
cdr3_nt: TGTGCCAGCAGTTTAACCGGGCTTGGAAACACCATATATTTT; cdr3_aa: CASSLTGLGNTIYF; j_call: TRBJ1-3; clone_size: NA; d_call: NA; v_call: TRBV12-3/TRBV12-4
cdr3_nt: TGTGCCAGCACCTCGTCCCTGAACACTGAAGCTTTCTTT; cdr3_aa: CASTSSLNTEAFF; j_call: TRBJ1-1; clone_size: once; d_call: NA; v_call: TRBV9
cdr3_nt: TGCGCCAGCAGCTGGGAAAGGGGACCCACAGATACGCAGTATTTT; cdr3_aa: CASSWERGPTDTQYF; j_call: TRBJ2-3; clone_size: many; d_call: NA; v_call: TRBV5-1
cdr3_nt: TGTGCCAGCTCACCAGCGCGGGGAAGGACTGAAGCTTTCTTT; cdr3_aa: CASSPARGRTEAFF; j_call: TRBJ1-1; clone_size: NA; d_call: NA; v_call: TRBV11-2
cdr3_nt: TGTGCCAGCAGTGCCTCAGGGGCTATGATCTACGAGCAGTACTTC; cdr3_aa: CASSASGAMIYEQYF; j_call: TRBJ2-7; clone_size: NA; d_call: NA; v_call: TRBV6-2/TRBV6-3
cdr3_nt: TGTGCCAGCAGTTTAAGTGGGGAGTCTAACTATGGCTACACCTTC; cdr3_aa: CASSLSGESNYGYTF; j_call: TRBJ1-2; clone_size: few; d_call: NA; v_call: TRBV12-3/TRBV12-4
cdr3_nt: TGTGCCAGCAGCCCAGGGGGCAGTACTGAAGCTTTCTTT; cdr3_aa: CASSPGGSTEAFF; j_call: TRBJ1-1; clone_size: many; d_call: TRBD1; v_call: TRBV7-9
cdr3_nt: TGTGCCAGCACCTGGATGTCCAACTATGGCTACACCTTC; cdr3_aa: CASTWMSNYGYTF; j_call: TRBJ1-2; clone_size: NA; d_call: NA; v_call: TRBV12-3/TRBV12-4
cdr3_nt: TGTGCCAGCAGTCACCGCCGACCGGGACAGGGCAAAGATACGCAGTATTTT; cdr3_aa: CASSHRRPGQGKDTQYF; j_call: TRBJ2-3; clone_size: NA; d_call: TRBD1; v_call: TRBV28
cdr3_nt: TGTGCCAGCAGCCCCGGACTAGCGAGGACCAAAAACATTCAGTACTTC; cdr3_aa: CASSPGLARTKNIQYF; j_call: TRBJ2-4; clone_size: NA; d_call: TRBD2; v_call: TRBV5-6
cdr3_nt: TGCAGTGCTAAATCCGGAGGTCCAAAAACCTACGAGCAGTACTTC; cdr3_aa: CSAKSGGPKTYEQYF; j_call: TRBJ2-7; clone_size: many; d_call: NA; v_call: TRBV20-1
cdr3_nt: TGTGCCAGCACCAATGGCCAGGGGTTGCGTGAAAAACTGTTTTTT; cdr3_aa: CASTNGQGLREKLFF; j_call: TRBJ1-4; clone_size: many; d_call: NA; v_call: TRBV12-3/TRBV12-4
cdr3_nt: TGTGCCAGCAGTGAAAAAGGAAACACCATATATTTT; cdr3_aa: CASSEKGNTIYF; j_call: TRBJ1-3; clone_size: NA; d_call: NA; v_call: TRBV6-1
cdr3_nt: TGTGCCAGCAGCTTAGGGGGGCTAGCGGGAGCCGAGCAGTACTTC; cdr3_aa: CASSLGGLAGAEQYF; j_call: TRBJ2-7; clone_size: NA; d_call: TRBD2; v_call: TRBV11-2
cdr3_nt: TGTGCCAGCAGTGCGCTCACCGGGACTCTAAATGAAAAACTGTTTTTT; cdr3_aa: CASSALTGTLNEKLFF; j_call: TRBJ1-4; clone_size: NA; d_call: NA; v_call: TRBV25-1
cdr3_nt: TGTGCCAGCAGTGAGAGGTGGGAAGGAGAGCAGTTCTTC; cdr3_aa: CASSERWEGEQFF; j_call: TRBJ2-1; clone_size: NA; d_call: NA; v_call: TRBV28
cdr3_nt: TGTGCCAGCAGACTTCAACAGGATACGCAGTATTTT; cdr3_aa: CASRLQQDTQYF; j_call: TRBJ2-3; clone_size: many; d_call: NA; v_call: TRBV6-1
cdr3_nt: TGTGCCTGGAGTGTCGTACTAGCGCACAACGAGCAGTACTTC; cdr3_aa: CAWSVVLAHNEQYF; j_call: TRBJ2-7; clone_size: few; d_call: TRBD2; v_call: TRBV30
cdr3_nt: TGTGCCTGGAGCGACAGATTAGGGGGGGACACCGGGGAGCTGTTTTTT; cdr3_aa: CAWSDRLGGDTGELFF; j_call: TRBJ2-2; clone_size: NA; d_call: NA; v_call: TRBV30
cdr3_nt: TGTGCCAGCAGTTTGGGAACTAGCGGCCCCTACGAGCAGTACTTC; cdr3_aa: CASSLGTSGPYEQYF; j_call: TRBJ2-7; clone_size: few; d_call: TRBD2; v_call: TRBV27